Described below is a single TCR beta chain sequence and its context. V was pared by 1 base and J by 4 bases, with 8 bases between. Germline V lookup: CDR1 SEHNR, CDR2 FQNEAQ (reference sequence). The CDR3 length is 14 residues. The data are from a study of OX40 agonist ivuxolimab in advanced cancers. About the research overall: The patients' treatment was ivuxolimab, an agonistic anti-OX40 (CD134) antibody.

The assay was immunoSEQ multiplex PCR, and TCRdb's table has in-frame clones only and misses some. The data show thousands of clones, 88% seen once. V and J are TRBV7-9 and TRBJ1-3; D ambiguous. This TCR derives from an adult with an advanced solid tumor such as melanoma, head and neck, liver or kidney cancer. This sample comprised CD4+ or CD8+ T cells sorted from blood, obtained in a trial of the OX40 agonist ivuxolimab. The CDR3 DNA reads as TGTGCCAGCAGCTTAGAAGGGCGGGGAAACACCATATATTTT. It encodes CASSLEGRGNTIYF. The full variable domain, its missing parts supplied by reference TRBV7-9 and TRBJ1-3, is DTGVSQNPRHKITKRGQNVTFRCDPISEHNRLYWYRQTLGQGPEFLTYFQNEAQLEKSRLLSDRFSAERPKGSFSTLEIQRTEQGDSAMYLCASSLEGRGNTIYFGEGSWLTVV.